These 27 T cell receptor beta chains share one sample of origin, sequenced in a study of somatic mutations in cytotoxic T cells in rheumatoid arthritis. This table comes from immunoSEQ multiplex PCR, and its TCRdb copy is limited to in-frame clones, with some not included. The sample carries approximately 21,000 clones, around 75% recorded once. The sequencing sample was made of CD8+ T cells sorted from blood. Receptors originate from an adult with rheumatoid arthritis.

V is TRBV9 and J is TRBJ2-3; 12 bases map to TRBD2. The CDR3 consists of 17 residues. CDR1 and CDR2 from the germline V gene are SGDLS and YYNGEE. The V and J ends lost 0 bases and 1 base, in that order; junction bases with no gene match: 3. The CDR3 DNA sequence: TGTGCCAGCAGCGTAGCTTCTAGCGGGGGGGGCACAGATACGCAGTATTTT. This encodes CASSVASSGGGTDTQYF.

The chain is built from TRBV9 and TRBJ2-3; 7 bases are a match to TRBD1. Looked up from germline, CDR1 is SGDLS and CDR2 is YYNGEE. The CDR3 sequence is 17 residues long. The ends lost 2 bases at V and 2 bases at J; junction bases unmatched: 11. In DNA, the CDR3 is TGTGCCAGCAGCGTTAACAGGGGCGGTAAAAACACAGATACGCAGTATTTT. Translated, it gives CASSVNRGGKNTDTQYF.

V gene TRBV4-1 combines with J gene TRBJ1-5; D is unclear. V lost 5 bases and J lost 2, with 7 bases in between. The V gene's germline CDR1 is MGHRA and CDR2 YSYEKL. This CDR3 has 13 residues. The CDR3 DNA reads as TGCGCCAGCAGCTCTGGACGCAATCAGCCCCAGCATTTT. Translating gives CASSSGRNQPQHF.

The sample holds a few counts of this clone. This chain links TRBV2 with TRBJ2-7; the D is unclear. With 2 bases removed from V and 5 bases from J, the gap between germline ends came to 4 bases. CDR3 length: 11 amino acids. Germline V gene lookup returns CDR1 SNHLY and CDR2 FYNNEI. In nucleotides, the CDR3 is TGTGCCAGCAGTGAAAGGAACGAGCAGTACTTC. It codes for CASSERNEQYF.

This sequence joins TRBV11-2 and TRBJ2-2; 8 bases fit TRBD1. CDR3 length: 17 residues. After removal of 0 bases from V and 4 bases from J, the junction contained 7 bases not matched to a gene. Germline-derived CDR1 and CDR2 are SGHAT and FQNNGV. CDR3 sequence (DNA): TGTGCCAGCAGCTTAGATCTGACAGGGGCCCTCACCGGGGAGCTGTTTTTT. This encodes CASSLDLTGALTGELFF.

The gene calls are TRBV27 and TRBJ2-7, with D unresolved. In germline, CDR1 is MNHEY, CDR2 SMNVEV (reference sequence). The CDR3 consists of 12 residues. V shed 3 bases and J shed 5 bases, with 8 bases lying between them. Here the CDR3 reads CASSLGGHEQYF. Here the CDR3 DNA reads TGTGCCAGCAGTTTGGGTGGACACGAGCAGTACTTC.

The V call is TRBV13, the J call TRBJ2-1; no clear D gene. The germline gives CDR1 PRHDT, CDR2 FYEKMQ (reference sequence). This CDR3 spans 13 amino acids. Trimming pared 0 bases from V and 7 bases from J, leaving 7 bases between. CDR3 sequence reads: CASSLGGGNEQFF. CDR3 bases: TGTGCCAGCAGCTTAGGGGGTGGAAATGAGCAGTTCTTC. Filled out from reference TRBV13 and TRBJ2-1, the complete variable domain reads AAGVIQSPRHLIKEKRETATLKCYPIPRHDTVYWYQQGPGQDPQFLISFYEKMQSDKGSIPDRFSAQQFSDYHSELNMSSLELGDSALYFCASSLGGGNEQFFGPGTRLTVL.

CDR3: CASSQGQGNGYTF. For the CDR3, the DNA is TGTGCCAGCAGCCAGGGACAGGGAAATGGCTACACCTTC. The chain recombines TRBV9 with TRBJ1-2; 9 bases are a match to TRBD1. With V trimmed by 4 bases and J by 6 bases, 4 bases remained unmatched. CDR1 and CDR2 from the germline V gene are SGDLS and YYNGEE. This CDR3 contains 13 residues.

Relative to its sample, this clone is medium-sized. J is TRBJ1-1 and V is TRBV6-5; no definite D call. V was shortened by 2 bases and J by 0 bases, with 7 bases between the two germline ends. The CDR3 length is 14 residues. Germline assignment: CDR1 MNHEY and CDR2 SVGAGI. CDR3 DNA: TGTGCCAGCAGTTACGGGCTCATGAACACTGAAGCTTTCTTT. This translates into CASSYGLMNTEAFF.

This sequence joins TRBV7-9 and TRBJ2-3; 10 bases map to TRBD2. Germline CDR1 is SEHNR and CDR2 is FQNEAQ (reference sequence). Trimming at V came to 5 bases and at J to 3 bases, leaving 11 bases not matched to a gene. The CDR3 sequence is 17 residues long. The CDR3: CASSLGASGSMTDTQYF. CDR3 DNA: TGTGCCAGCAGCCTGGGGGCTAGCGGGAGTATGACAGATACGCAGTATTTT.

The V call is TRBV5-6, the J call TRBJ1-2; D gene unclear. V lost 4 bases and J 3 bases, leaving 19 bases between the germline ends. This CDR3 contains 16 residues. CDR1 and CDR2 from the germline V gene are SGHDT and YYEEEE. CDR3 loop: CASSRPRSELHYGYTF. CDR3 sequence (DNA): TGTGCCAGCAGCCGTCCCCGCTCGGAACTGCACTATGGCTACACCTTC.

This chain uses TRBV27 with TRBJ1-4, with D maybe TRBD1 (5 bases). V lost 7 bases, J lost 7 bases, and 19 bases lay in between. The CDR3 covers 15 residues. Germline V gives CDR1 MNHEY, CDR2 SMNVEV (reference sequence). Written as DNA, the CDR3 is TGTGCCAGCAAGCGACAGACCGCTAGAGGTGAAAAACTGTTTTTT. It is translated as CASKRQTARGEKLFF.

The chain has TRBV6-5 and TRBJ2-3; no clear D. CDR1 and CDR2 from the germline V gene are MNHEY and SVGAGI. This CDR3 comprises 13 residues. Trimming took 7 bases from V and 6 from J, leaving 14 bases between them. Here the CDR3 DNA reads TGTGCCAGCAAGTATGGGGATGGGGATACGCAGTATTTT. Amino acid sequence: CASKYGDGDTQYF.

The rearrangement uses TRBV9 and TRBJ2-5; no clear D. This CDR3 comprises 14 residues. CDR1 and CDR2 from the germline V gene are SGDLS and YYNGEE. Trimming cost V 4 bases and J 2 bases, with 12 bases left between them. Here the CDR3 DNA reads TGTGCCAGCAGCCCAAATTGGGGTCAAGAGACCCAGTACTTC. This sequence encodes CASSPNWGQETQYF.

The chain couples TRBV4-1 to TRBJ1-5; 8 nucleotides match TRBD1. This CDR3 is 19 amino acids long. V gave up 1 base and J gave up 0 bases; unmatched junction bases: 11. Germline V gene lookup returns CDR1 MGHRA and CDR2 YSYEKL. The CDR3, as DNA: TGCGCCAGCAGCCAAGTTCTCACAGGGGGAGACTATAGCAATCAGCCCCAGCATTTT. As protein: CASSQVLTGGDYSNQPQHF.

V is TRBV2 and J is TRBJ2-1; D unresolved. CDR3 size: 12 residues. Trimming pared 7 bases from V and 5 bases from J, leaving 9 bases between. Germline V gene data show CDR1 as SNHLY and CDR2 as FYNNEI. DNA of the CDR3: TGTGCCAGCACCGCGTACCACAATGAGCAGTTCTTC. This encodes CASTAYHNEQFF.

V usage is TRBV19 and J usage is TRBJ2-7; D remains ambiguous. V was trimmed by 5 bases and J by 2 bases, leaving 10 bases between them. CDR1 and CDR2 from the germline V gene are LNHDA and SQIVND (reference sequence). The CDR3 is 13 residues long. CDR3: CASSELPTYEQYF. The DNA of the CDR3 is TGTGCCAGTAGTGAACTACCAACCTACGAGCAGTACTTC. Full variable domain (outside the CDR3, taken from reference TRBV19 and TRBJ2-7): DGGITQSPKYLFRKEGQNVTLSCEQNLNHDAMYWYRQDPGQGLRLIYYSQIVNDFQKGDIAEGYSVSREKKESFPLTVTSAQKNPTAFYLCASSELPTYEQYFGPGTRLTVT.

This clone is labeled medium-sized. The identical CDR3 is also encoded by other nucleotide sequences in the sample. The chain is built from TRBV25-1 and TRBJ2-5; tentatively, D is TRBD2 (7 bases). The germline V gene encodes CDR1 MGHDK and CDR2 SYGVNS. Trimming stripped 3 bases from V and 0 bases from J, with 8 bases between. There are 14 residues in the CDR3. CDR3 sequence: CASSERGHQETQYF. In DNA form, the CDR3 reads TGTGCCAGCAGTGAGCGGGGGCACCAAGAGACCCAGTACTTC. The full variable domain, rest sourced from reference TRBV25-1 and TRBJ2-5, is EADIYQTPRYLVIGTGKKITLECSQTMGHDKMYWYQQDPGMELHLIHYSYGVNSTEKGDLSSESTVSRIRTEHFPLTLESARPSHTSQYLCASSERGHQETQYFGPGTRLLVL.

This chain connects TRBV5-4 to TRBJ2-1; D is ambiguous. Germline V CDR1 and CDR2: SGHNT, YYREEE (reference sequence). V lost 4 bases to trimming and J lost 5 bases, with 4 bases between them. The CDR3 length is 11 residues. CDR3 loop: CASSVNNEQFF. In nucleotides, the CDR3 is TGTGCCAGCAGCGTAAACAATGAGCAGTTCTTC.

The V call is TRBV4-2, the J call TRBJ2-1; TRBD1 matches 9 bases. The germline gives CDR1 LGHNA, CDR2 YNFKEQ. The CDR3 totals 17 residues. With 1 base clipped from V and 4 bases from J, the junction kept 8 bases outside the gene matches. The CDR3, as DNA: TGTGCCAGCAGCCAAGGGGTTCGGACAGGGGTTTACAATGAGCAGTTCTTC. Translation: CASSQGVRTGVYNEQFF.

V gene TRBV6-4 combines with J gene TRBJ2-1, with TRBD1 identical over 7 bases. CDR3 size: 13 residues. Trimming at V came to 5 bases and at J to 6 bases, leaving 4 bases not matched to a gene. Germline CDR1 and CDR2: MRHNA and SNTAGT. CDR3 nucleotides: TGTGCCAGCAGTCCGGGACAGACCAATGAGCAGTTCTTC. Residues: CASSPGQTNEQFF.

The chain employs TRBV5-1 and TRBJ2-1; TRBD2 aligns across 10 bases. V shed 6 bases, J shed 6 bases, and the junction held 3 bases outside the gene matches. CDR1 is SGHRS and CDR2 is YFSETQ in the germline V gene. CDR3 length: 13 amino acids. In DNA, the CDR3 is TGCGCCAGCACAGGGACTAGCGTCAATGAGCAGTTCTTC. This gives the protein CASTGTSVNEQFF.

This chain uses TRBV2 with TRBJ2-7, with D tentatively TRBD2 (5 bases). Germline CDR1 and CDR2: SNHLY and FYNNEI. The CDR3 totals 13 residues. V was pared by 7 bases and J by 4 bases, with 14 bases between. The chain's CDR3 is CASMDSALYEQYF. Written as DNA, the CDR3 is TGTGCCAGCATGGACTCTGCGCTTTACGAGCAGTACTTC. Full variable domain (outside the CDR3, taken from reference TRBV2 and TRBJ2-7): EPEVTQTPSHQVTQMGQEVILRCVPISNHLYFYWYRQILGQKVEFLVSFYNNEISEKSEIFDDQFSVERPDGSNFTLKIRSTKLEDSAMYFCASMDSALYEQYFGPGTRLTVT.

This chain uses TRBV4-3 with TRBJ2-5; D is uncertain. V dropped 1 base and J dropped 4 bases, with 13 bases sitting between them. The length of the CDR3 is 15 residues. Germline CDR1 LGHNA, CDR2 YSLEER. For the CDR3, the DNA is TGCGCCAGCAGCCAAGGTAGTGGTCCGGGAGAGACCCAGTACTTC. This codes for CASSQGSGPGETQYF.

CDR3 coding DNA: TGTGCCAGCAGCGACCGGGACAAAATATTATGGACAGATACGCAGTATTTT. It codes for CASSDRDKILWTDTQYF. This rearrangement joins TRBV9 to TRBJ2-3, with D possibly matching TRBD1 (6 bases). Germline lookup yields CDR1 SGDLS and CDR2 YYNGEE. The V gene lost 3 bases and the J gene lost 3 bases, with 20 bases spanning the gap. This CDR3 spans 17 amino acids.

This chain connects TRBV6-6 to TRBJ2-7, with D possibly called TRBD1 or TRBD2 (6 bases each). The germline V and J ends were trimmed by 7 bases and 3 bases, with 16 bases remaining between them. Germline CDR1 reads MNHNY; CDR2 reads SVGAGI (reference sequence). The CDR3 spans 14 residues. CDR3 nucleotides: TGTGCCAGCACCCCACGGGGGCTAGACTACGAGCAGTACTTC. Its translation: CASTPRGLDYEQYF.

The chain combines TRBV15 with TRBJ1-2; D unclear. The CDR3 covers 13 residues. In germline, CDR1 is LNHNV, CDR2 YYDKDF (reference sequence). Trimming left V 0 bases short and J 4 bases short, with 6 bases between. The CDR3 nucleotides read TGTGCCACCAGCAGAGAAGGTAGCTATGGCTACACCTTC. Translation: CATSREGSYGYTF.